The following is a T cell receptor beta chain sequence with its context. This entry is derived from a study of blood T cell repertoires in COVID-19. Clones were sequenced by immunoSEQ multiplex PCR, and TCRdb holds only the in-frame ones, with some missing. Among more than 65,000 clones listed, approximately 83% were seen once. Sequencing was done on a sample of peripheral blood. The source is a young man with COVID-19, enrolled during active disease.

This chain's CDR3 is CASSELDRGLREQYF. In DNA, the CDR3 is TGCGCCAGCAGTGAGCTGGACAGGGGATTGCGGGAGCAGTACTTC. The chain uses TRBV10-2 and TRBJ2-7; 9 positions match TRBD1. Trimming at V came to 2 bases and at J to 7 bases, leaving 9 bases not matched to a gene. The CDR3 sequence is 15 residues long. The germline gives CDR1 WSHSY, CDR2 SAAADI.